This T cell receptor (beta chain) was profiled in a study of technical replicates of blood from a handful of donors. Unmatched junction bases numbered 15, after V lost 8 bases and J lost 8 bases. The CDR3 extends over 15 amino acids. Germline V CDR1 and CDR2: MNHEY, SVGAGI. Only in-frame clones appear in the TCRdb table, and some are missing; sequencing was by immunoSEQ multiplex PCR. The data hold tens of thousands of clones, with around nine tenths observed a single time. The sample comprised PBMCs. The V gene is TRBV6-5, the J gene TRBJ1-2, with 9 bases fitting TRBD1. This sequence originates from a human donor in good health. Some clones in this sample may be carry-over from other donors' samples. The CDR3 nucleotides are TGTGCCAGCGGCAAGGTGGGGACAGGGTCGTTGGGCTACACCTTC. Residues: CASGKVGTGSLGYTF.